These 21 T cell receptor beta chains were sequenced from one sample in a study of blood T cell repertoires in COVID-19. Libraries were prepared by immunoSEQ multiplex PCR; TCRdb keeps only in-frame clonotypes and omits some of them. The sample consists of about 57,000 clones, 80% to 90% of them appearing once. Sequencing used PBMCs or T cells enriched from blood (not recorded which). These receptors all stem from a woman in her 40s with acute COVID-19.

V gene TRBV4-2 combines with J gene TRBJ2-1; TRBD2 matches 10 bases. This CDR3 region has 17 residues. V lost 0 bases to trimming and J lost 1 base; unmatched junction nucleotides: 3. Per the germline V gene, CDR1 is LGHNA and CDR2 is YNFKEQ. The CDR3 coding sequence is TGTGCCAGCAGCCAAGAACCAGCGGGAGGGTCCTACAATGAGCAGTTCTTC. Protein: CASSQEPAGGSYNEQFF.

The chain recombines TRBV5-6 with TRBJ2-2, with TRBD2 matching over 7 bases. V was pared by 2 bases and J by 0 bases, with 1 base of the junction left unmatched. CDR1 and CDR2 (germline): SGHDT, YYEEEE. The CDR3 consists of 15 residues. CDR3 nucleotides: TGTGCCAGCAGCTTCGGGACTACGAACACCGGGGAGCTGTTTTTT. Its protein is CASSFGTTNTGELFF.

V is TRBV9 and J is TRBJ2-3; the D gene is possibly TRBD1 (6 bases). Germline V gene sequence: CDR1 SGDLS, CDR2 YYNGEE. CDR3 size: 16 residues. The V gene lost 3 bases and the J gene lost 4 bases, with 18 bases spanning the gap. The CDR3 protein is CASSAGARDLADTQYF. The CDR3 DNA is TGTGCCAGCAGCGCAGGGGCCAGGGACCTTGCAGATACGCAGTATTTT.

The J gene is TRBJ2-3, the V gene TRBV9; 12 bases fit TRBD2. V lost 0 bases, J lost 2 bases, and 7 bases stayed unmatched. Looked up from germline, CDR1 is SGDLS and CDR2 is YYNGEE. CDR3 length: 18 residues. The chain's CDR3 is CASSVGRLAGGDTDTQYF. The CDR3 DNA sequence: TGTGCCAGCAGCGTAGGAAGGCTAGCGGGAGGGGACACAGATACGCAGTATTTT.

This chain joins TRBV2 and TRBJ1-5; D is uncertain. The CDR3 is 13 residues long. Trimming took 4 bases from V and 1 from J, leaving 5 bases between them. Germline CDR1 is SNHLY and CDR2 is FYNNEI. The CDR3 loop reads CASSVRSNQPQHF. CDR3 DNA sequence: TGTGCCAGCAGTGTCAGGAGCAATCAGCCCCAGCATTTT. Full variable domain (missing parts from reference TRBV2 and TRBJ1-5): EPEVTQTPSHQVTQMGQEVILRCVPISNHLYFYWYRQILGQKVEFLVSFYNNEISEKSEIFDDQFSVERPDGSNFTLKIRSTKLEDSAMYFCASSVRSNQPQHFGDGTRLSIL.

The V gene is TRBV14, the J gene TRBJ1-4, with D perhaps TRBD1 (5 bases). Per germline, CDR1 SGHDN and CDR2 FVKESK. V was cut by 4 bases and J by 7 bases, with 16 bases left in between. CDR3 size: 15 residues. The CDR3 region has the DNA TGTGCCAGCAGCCCGGCAGGGAGGCTTAGTGAAAAACTGTTTTTT. This gives the protein CASSPAGRLSEKLFF.

This rearrangement joins TRBV7-9 to TRBJ2-1; TRBD2 matches at 10 bases. This CDR3 spans 17 amino acids. CDR1 and CDR2 (germline): SEHNR, FQNEAQ (reference sequence). Trimming removed 1 base from V and 10 bases from J; junction bases left unmatched: 13. DNA for the CDR3: TGTGCCAGCAGCTTAGGTTTCGGTACTAGCGGGATCCGGGAGCAGTTCTTC. Its translation is CASSLGFGTSGIREQFF.

The chain carries TRBV18 and TRBJ2-2; D not certain. The germline CDR1 and CDR2 sequences are KGHSH and LQKENI. Trimming pared 0 bases from V and 2 bases from J, leaving 10 bases between. This CDR3 has 16 residues. CDR3 bases: TGTGCCAGCTCACCACCGTCCGGGTTCAACACCGGGGAGCTGTTTTTT. Translated: CASSPPSGFNTGELFF. The full variable domain, completed using reference TRBV18 and TRBJ2-2, is NAGVMQNPRHLVRRRGQEARLRCSPMKGHSHVYWYRQLPEEGLKFMVYLQKENIIDESGMPKERFSAEFPKEGPSILRIQQVVRGDSAAYFCASSPPSGFNTGELFFGEGSRLTVL.

This rearrangement joins TRBV10-1 to TRBJ1-6; 7 positions agree with TRBD1. Germline CDR1 WNHNN, CDR2 SYGVQD (reference sequence). This CDR3 spans 14 amino acids. The trim removed 6 bases at V and 5 bases at J, leaving 4 bases unmatched. CDR3: CASSRGQNNSPLHF. CDR3 bases: TGCGCCAGCAGCCGGGGACAGAATAATTCACCCCTCCACTTT.

The chain links TRBV5-4 to TRBJ1-2; 9 bases map to TRBD1. The germline V gene has CDR1 SGHNT and CDR2 YYREEE (reference sequence). The CDR3 sequence is 14 residues long. J gave up 8 bases and V 4 bases, and 9 bases lay outside the gene matches. CDR3 amino acids: CASSPLDRGSGYTF. CDR3 bases: TGTGCCAGCAGCCCCCTGGACAGGGGAAGCGGCTACACCTTC.

This clone was counted only a few times. The chain employs TRBV6-1 and TRBJ2-6; TRBD2 might be the D (5 bases). V shed 5 bases and J shed 2 bases, with 10 bases lying between them. CDR1 is MNHNS, CDR2 SASEGT, per germline. The CDR3 extends over 15 amino acids. CDR3 in amino acids: CASSFQRPGANVLTF. In nucleotides, the CDR3 is TGTGCCAGCAGTTTTCAGCGGCCTGGGGCCAACGTCCTGACTTTC.

The chain is built from TRBV18 and TRBJ1-1; 9 bases are shared with TRBD1. There are 15 residues in the CDR3. Germline assignment: CDR1 KGHSH and CDR2 LQKENI. V dropped 5 bases and J dropped 2; count of bases not matched to a gene: 6. The CDR3 nucleotides are TGTGCCAGCTCATCATTACAGGGGGCTAACACTGAAGCTTTCTTT. Protein product: CASSSLQGANTEAFF.

This sequence joins TRBV12-3 or TRBV12-4 and TRBJ1-5, with D maybe TRBD1 (6 bases). This CDR3 region has 13 residues. V was trimmed by 1 base and J by 6 bases, leaving 7 bases between them. Here the CDR3 DNA reads TGTGCCAGCAGTTTAGAGGGGGTTCAGCCCCAGCATTTT. Amino acid sequence: CASSLEGVQPQHF.

The chain is built from TRBV28 and TRBJ1-2; 8 nucleotides line up with TRBD1. CDR3 size: 16 residues. V was clipped by 6 bases and J by 4 bases; unmatched bases: 13. The germline gives CDR1 MDHEN, CDR2 SYDVKM. The CDR3 loop is CASSPGQGAPLYGYTF. CDR3 DNA sequence: TGTGCCAGCAGCCCGGGGCAGGGGGCCCCCCTCTATGGCTACACCTTC.

The chain combines TRBV5-6 with TRBJ2-5; D may be TRBD2 (5 bases). This CDR3 has 13 amino acids. The V end lost 4 bases, the J end lost 7 bases, and 14 bases lay between the germline ends. Per the germline V gene, CDR1 is SGHDT and CDR2 is YYEEEE. The CDR3 here is CASSPDWAGTQYF. The DNA for the CDR3 is TGTGCCAGCAGCCCGGACTGGGCAGGGACCCAGTACTTC.

On this clone itself: At one end, the junction sequence differs from germline, possibly due to a read error. V is TRBV14 and J is TRBJ2-5; D call uncertain. The germline gives CDR1 SGHDN, CDR2 FVKESK. There are 12 residues in the CDR3. For the CDR3, the DNA is TGTGCCAGCAGTCAAGATGCGGAGACCCAGTACTTC. Protein sequence: CASSQDAETQYF.

This sequence joins TRBV27 and TRBJ2-3; 9 bases match TRBD1. V was pared by 5 bases and J by 3 bases, with 6 bases of the junction left unmatched. The germline V gene encodes CDR1 MNHEY and CDR2 SMNVEV (reference sequence). CDR3 size: 15 residues. For the CDR3, the DNA is TGTGCCAGCAGTGACACAGGGGGCGGGACAGATACGCAGTATTTT. It encodes CASSDTGGGTDTQYF.

V gene TRBV18 combines with J gene TRBJ1-1; D unresolved. Germline V lookup: CDR1 KGHSH, CDR2 LQKENI. Trimming shortened V by 6 bases and J by 2 bases, and 22 bases separated the two germline ends. CDR3 length: 17 residues. CDR3 in DNA: TGTGCCAGCTCGGTTACCGACGGGTTTCCTCTAAACACTGAAGCTTTCTTT. As protein: CASSVTDGFPLNTEAFF. Drawing the rest from reference TRBV18 and TRBJ1-1, the complete variable domain is NAGVMQNPRHLVRRRGQEARLRCSPMKGHSHVYWYRQLPEEGLKFMVYLQKENIIDESGMPKERFSAEFPKEGPSILRIQQVVRGDSAAYFCASSVTDGFPLNTEAFFGQGTRLTVV.

The rearrangement links TRBV5-6 to TRBJ2-1; 12 bases fit TRBD2. Trimming removed 0 bases from V and 5 bases from J; junction bases left unmatched: 6. Germline lookup yields CDR1 SGHDT and CDR2 YYEEEE. The CDR3 runs 17 residues. In DNA form, the CDR3 reads TGTGCCAGCAGCTTGGGGACCCTAGCGGGAGGGAACAATGAGCAGTTCTTC. The encoded protein is CASSLGTLAGGNNEQFF.

V is TRBV15 and J is TRBJ2-2, with a possible D match to TRBD2 (6 bases). V lost 3 bases and J lost 9, with 17 bases in between. Germline assignment: CDR1 LNHNV and CDR2 YYDKDF (reference sequence). This CDR3 has 15 amino acids. CDR3 loop: CATSRGEPGGRELFF. CDR3 nucleotides: TGTGCCACCAGCAGGGGAGAACCAGGAGGGAGGGAGCTGTTTTTT.

This sequence joins TRBV27 and TRBJ2-3; 8 bases line up with TRBD2. J gave up 1 base and V 1 base, and 1 base lay outside the gene matches. Germline lookup yields CDR1 MNHEY and CDR2 SMNVEV (reference sequence). CDR3 length: 15 amino acids. CDR3 region: CASSLWRGGTDTQYF. The CDR3 bases are TGTGCCAGCAGTTTATGGCGGGGGGGCACAGATACGCAGTATTTT.